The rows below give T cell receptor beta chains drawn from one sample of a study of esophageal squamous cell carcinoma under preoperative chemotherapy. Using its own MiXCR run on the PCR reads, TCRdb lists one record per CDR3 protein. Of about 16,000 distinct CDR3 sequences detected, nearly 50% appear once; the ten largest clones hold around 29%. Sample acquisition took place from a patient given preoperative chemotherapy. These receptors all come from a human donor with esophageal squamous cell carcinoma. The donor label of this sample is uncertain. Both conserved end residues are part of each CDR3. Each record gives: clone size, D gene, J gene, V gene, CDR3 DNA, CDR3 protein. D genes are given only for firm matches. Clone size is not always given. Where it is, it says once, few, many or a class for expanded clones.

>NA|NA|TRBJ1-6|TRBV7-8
TGTGCCAGCAGCGCGCAACTCCTGGTTGGGGAGCAGCACTTT
CASSAQLLVGEQHF
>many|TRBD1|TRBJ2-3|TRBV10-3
TGTGCCATCAGTGTGGGACAGGGTGGAGATACGCAGTATTTT
CAISVGQGGDTQYF
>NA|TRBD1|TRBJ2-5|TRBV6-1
TGTGCCAGCAGGAGACAGGGGGCGTTCGAGACCCAGTACTTC
CASRRQGAFETQYF
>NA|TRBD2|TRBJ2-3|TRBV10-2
TGCGCCAGCAGTGAGGAGACTAGCGGGAGGGGTCGGGACACGCAGTATTTT
CASSEETSGRGRDTQYF
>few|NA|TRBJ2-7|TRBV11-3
TGTGCCAGCAGCTTAAGGTCGGACTCGCAGTACTTC
CASSLRSDSQYF
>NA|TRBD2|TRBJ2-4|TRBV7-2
TGTGCCAGCAGCGCACGGGGGGGGTGGGCCAAAGACACGCAGTACTTC
CASSARGGWAKDTQYF
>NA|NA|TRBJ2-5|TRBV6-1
TGTGCCAGCAGGACTATCTACAATGAGCAGTACTTC
CASRTIYNEQYF
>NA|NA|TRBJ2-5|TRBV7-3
TGTGCCGGGGGGGCCGCGGGCGGGGACATAGAGACGCAGTACTTT
CAGGAAGGDIETQYF
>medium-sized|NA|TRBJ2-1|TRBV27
TGTGCCAGCAGTCTGTCCGTCAGCGGCTACAATGAGCAGTTCTTC
CASSLSVSGYNEQFF
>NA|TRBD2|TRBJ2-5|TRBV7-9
TGTGCCAGCAGCTTGGGGGGGACGGGCCAAGAGACCCAGTACTTC
CASSLGGTGQETQYF
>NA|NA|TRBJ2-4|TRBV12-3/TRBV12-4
TGTGCCAGCACCCCGGGTGGAGGCCGGAACATTCAGTACTTC
CASTPGGGRNIQYF
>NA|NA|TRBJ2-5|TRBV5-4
TGTGCCAGCAGCGCAACCAGGGGCCTTGACCAAGATACCCAGTACTTC
CASSATRGLDQDTQYF
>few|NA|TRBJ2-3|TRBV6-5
TGTGCCAGCAGTTACTCGAGTGTCAACACAGATACGCAGTATTTT
CASSYSSVNTDTQYF
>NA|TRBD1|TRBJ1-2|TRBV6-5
TGTGCCAGCAGTTCGAGTGGGACAGGGAAAAACGGCTACACCTTC
CASSSSGTGKNGYTF
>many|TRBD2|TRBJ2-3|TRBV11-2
TGTGCCAGCAGCTTATGGGGGGGATTGGGGCCCACAGATACGCAGTATTTT
CASSLWGGLGPTDTQYF
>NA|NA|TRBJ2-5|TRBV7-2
TGTGCCAGCAGCCAGGACGTAAGAGCCCAAGACACCCAGTACTTC
CASSQDVRAQDTQYF
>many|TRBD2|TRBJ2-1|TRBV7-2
TGTGCCAGCAGCTTAGAGGATTGGCGGGGGACCCAGTTCTTC
CASSLEDWRGTQFF
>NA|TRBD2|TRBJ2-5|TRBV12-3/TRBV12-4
TGTGCCCGCGGGGAGGGTGAATATGAGATTCAGTACTTC
CARGEGEYEIQYF
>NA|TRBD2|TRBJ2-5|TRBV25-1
TGTGCCAGCAGCCGGGGGGGGGAGCAGTACTTC
CASSRGGEQYF
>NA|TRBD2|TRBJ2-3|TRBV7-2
TGTGCCAGCAGGGGGCCCGGGGGGCGAGCGGGAGTAGCGCAGTATTTT
CASRGPGGRAGVAQYF
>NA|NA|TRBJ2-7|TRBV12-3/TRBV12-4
TGTGCCAGCAGTTTACATGGACAGTCCTACGAGCAGTACTTC
CASSLHGQSYEQYF